This entry lists 13 T cell receptor beta chains sequenced from one sample in a study of shared clonotypes between healthy human individuals. Using immunoSEQ multiplex PCR, the repertoire was profiled, and TCRdb retains in-frame clones only, with some absent. The table has a few million clones, around nine tenths seen once; the top ten hold 0.11% to 0.15%. Sequenced material: naive CD4+ T cells sorted from blood. Subset of the sample: CD45RA+ positively selected. Receptor source: a man aged 18 to 35 in good health.

The V gene is TRBV18, the J gene TRBJ2-6; no firm D call. The V gene's germline CDR1 is KGHSH and CDR2 LQKENI. V was shortened by 3 bases and J by 1 base, with 13 bases between the two germline ends. CDR3 length: 17 residues. CDR3 in DNA: TGTGCCAGCTCACCCTCCAGAAGGCTTTCTGGGGCCAACGTCCTGACTTTC. It yields the protein CASSPSRRLSGANVLTF.

This sequence joins TRBV28 and TRBJ2-4; the D gene is possibly TRBD2 (6 bases). This CDR3 contains 16 residues. Germline V gene lookup returns CDR1 MDHEN and CDR2 SYDVKM. Deletions cut 7 bases from V and 0 bases from J, with 16 bases between. Here the CDR3 DNA reads TGTGCCAGCACTTTGGGCGGGAAACTAGCCAAAAACATTCAGTACTTC. Translation: CASTLGGKLAKNIQYF. The variable domain in full, completed from reference TRBV28 and TRBJ2-4, reads DVKVTQSSRYLVKRTGEKVFLECVQDMDHENMFWYRQDPGLGLRLIYFSYDVKMKEKGDIPEGYSVSREKKERFSLILESASTNQTSMYLCASTLGGKLAKNIQYFGAGTRLSVL.

The gene calls are TRBV19 and TRBJ2-2; 12 positions agree with TRBD1. CDR1 LNHDA and CDR2 SQIVND come from the germline V gene (reference sequence). CDR3 length equals 17 residues. The V segment lost 6 bases and the J segment 2 bases; nucleotides outside the gene matches: 7. CDR3 residues: CASRYTGTGGNTGELFF. In nucleotides, the CDR3 is TGTGCCAGTAGGTACACCGGGACAGGGGGCAACACCGGGGAGCTGTTTTTT.

The CDR3 here is CASSRWRLNSGANVLTF. CDR3 sequence (DNA): TGTGCCAGCAGTCGGTGGCGGCTGAACTCTGGGGCCAACGTCCTGACTTTC. This chain connects TRBV28 to TRBJ2-6; no firm D call. The CDR3 is made up of 17 amino acids. Germline CDR1 is MDHEN and CDR2 is SYDVKM. The ends were cut back, 5 bases at V and 0 bases at J, with 14 bases in the middle. The complete variable domain, with remaining parts taken from reference TRBV28 and TRBJ2-6, reads DVKVTQSSRYLVKRTGEKVFLECVQDMDHENMFWYRQDPGLGLRLIYFSYDVKMKEKGDIPEGYSVSREKKERFSLILESASTNQTSMYLCASSRWRLNSGANVLTFGAGSRLTVL.

This sequence joins TRBV5-4 and TRBJ2-5; a weak D match, TRBD1 (5 bases). This CDR3 has 12 residues. Germline V gene data show CDR1 as SGHNT and CDR2 as YYREEE (reference sequence). Trimming pared 9 bases from V and 11 bases from J, leaving 20 bases between. Written as DNA, the CDR3 is TGTGCCACCCATCGACAGAAGGCTGAGCAGTACTTC. Residues: CATHRQKAEQYF.

The chain carries TRBV10-3 and TRBJ2-3, with D unresolved. This CDR3 has 14 amino acids. Trimming pared 4 bases from V and 2 bases from J, leaving 10 bases between. From germline, CDR1 is ENHRY and CDR2 SYGVKD. The CDR3: CAISGALSTDTQYF. CDR3 nucleotides: TGTGCCATCAGTGGGGCATTGTCCACAGATACGCAGTATTTT.

The V gene is TRBV7-9, the J gene TRBJ2-3; D tentatively reads TRBD1 or TRBD2 (5 bases each). CDR1 is SEHNR, CDR2 FQNEAQ, per germline (reference sequence). V was cut by 3 bases and J by 1 base, with 14 bases left in between. CDR3 size: 16 residues. The CDR3, as DNA: TGTGCCAGCAGCTTCCCGGGGCAGCGCGGCACAGATACGCAGTATTTT. Protein: CASSFPGQRGTDTQYF.

The chain uses TRBV4-3 and TRBJ2-5; no firm D call. The J call may be faulty, since TRBJ2-7 better matches the DNA end. The CDR3 runs to 15 residues. Germline lookup yields CDR1 LGHNA and CDR2 YSLEER. CDR3 region: CASSQALGGTYEQYF. CDR3 in DNA: TGCGCCAGCAGCCAAGCTCTCGGTGGGACCTACGAGCAGTACTTC.

This clone was seen a handful of times. The CDR3: CAWNLGGMGEAFF. CDR3 nucleotides: TGTGCCTGGAACTTGGGCGGCATGGGAGAAGCTTTCTTT. The rearrangement uses TRBV30 and TRBJ1-1; D is undetermined. V was shortened by 4 bases and J by 8 bases, with 17 bases between the two germline ends. The CDR3 runs to 13 residues. Germline values: CDR1 GTSNPN, CDR2 SVGIG (reference sequence).

Concerning this clone itself: The same CDR3 is also encoded by other DNA sequences in this sample. The chain combines TRBV6-5 with TRBJ1-1; D uncertain. The V gene lost 1 base and the J gene lost 1 base, with 7 bases spanning the gap. Germline lookup yields CDR1 MNHEY and CDR2 SVGAGI. The CDR3 runs to 14 residues. This chain's CDR3 is CASSYLSGNTEAFF. The CDR3 DNA reads as TGTGCCAGCAGTTACTTGTCGGGGAACACTGAAGCTTTCTTT.

This chain links TRBV5-4 with TRBJ2-5; possibly TRBD1 for D (6 bases). CDR1 is SGHNT and CDR2 is YYREEE in the germline V gene (reference sequence). V lost 4 bases to trimming and J lost 4 bases, with 11 bases between them. This CDR3 region has 13 residues. This CDR3 is CASSVDSRETQYF. The CDR3 DNA follows: TGTGCCAGCAGCGTGGACAGCCGAGAGACCCAGTACTTC.

This chain links TRBV11-2 with TRBJ1-2, with TRBD1 as a possible D gene (5 bases). CDR1 is SGHAT and CDR2 is FQNNGV in the germline V gene. The CDR3 sequence is 16 residues long. V was shortened by 3 bases and J by 1 base, with 15 bases between the two germline ends. The CDR3 loop is CASSFWDGRRNYGYTF. The CDR3 DNA follows: TGTGCCAGCAGCTTTTGGGACGGAAGACGTAACTATGGCTACACCTTC.

The J gene is TRBJ2-1, the V gene TRBV4-3; 7 bases are a match to TRBD1. Germline V gives CDR1 LGHNA, CDR2 YSLEER. The CDR3 runs 13 residues. V lost 7 bases and J lost 7; bases outside the gene matches: 7. The CDR3 region is CASTIVQGNEQFF. The CDR3 DNA is TGCGCCAGCACCATCGTACAGGGGAATGAGCAGTTCTTC.